The sequence of this TCR beta chain was determined in a study of cytomegalovirus exposure and HLA in healthy donors. Study at large: As an earlier analysis found, around 200 million T cells yielded some 120 million unique TCR beta sequences. In an early release, HLA-typed donors contributed 77 million or so unique TCR sequences.

V lost 0 bases to trimming and J lost 8 bases; unmatched junction nucleotides: 7. The CDR3 length is 15 residues. Germline CDR1 and CDR2: SGHKS and YYEKEE (reference sequence). Comment on this clone: Its specificity is unknown.

The primer mix had 60 Vbeta and 13 Jbeta primers. Assay: immunoSEQ multiplex PCR; the TCRdb copy retains only in-frame clones and omits some. This table has approximately 150,000 clones, roughly 79% appearing once. Overall study results and limits: A later analysis reported that several of the most significant clusters appeared to be linked to common viral pathogens, among them Epstein-Barr virus. Being productive about 87% or about 30% of the time was typical of most TCR beta V segments in an earlier analysis.

The V call is TRBV5-5, the J call TRBJ1-4, with 7 bases identical to TRBD1. The TCR comes from a woman between 50 and 59 years old in good health and CMV-seronegative. The sequenced sample consisted of PBMCs. The CDR3 here is CASSLGTGGTEKLFF. The CDR3 DNA reads as TGTGCCAGCAGCTTGGGGACAGGCGGTACGGAAAAACTGTTTTTT.